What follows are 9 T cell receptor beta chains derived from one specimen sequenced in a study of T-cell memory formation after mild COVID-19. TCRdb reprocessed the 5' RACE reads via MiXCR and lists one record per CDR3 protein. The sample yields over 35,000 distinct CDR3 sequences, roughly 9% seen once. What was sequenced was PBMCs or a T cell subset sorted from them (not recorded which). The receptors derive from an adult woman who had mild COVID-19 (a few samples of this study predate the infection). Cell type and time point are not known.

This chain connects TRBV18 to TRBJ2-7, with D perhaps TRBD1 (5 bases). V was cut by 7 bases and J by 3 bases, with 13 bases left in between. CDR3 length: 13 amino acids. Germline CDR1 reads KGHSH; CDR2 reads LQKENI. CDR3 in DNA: TGTGCCAGCTACTCGGCAAGGGGCTACGAGCAGTACTTC. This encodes CASYSARGYEQYF.

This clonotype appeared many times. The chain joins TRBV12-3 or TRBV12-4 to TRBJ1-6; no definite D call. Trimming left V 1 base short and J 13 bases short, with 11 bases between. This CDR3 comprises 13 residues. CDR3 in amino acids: CASSLVERVPLHF. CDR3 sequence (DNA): TGTGCCAGCAGTTTAGTGGAGCGAGTCCCCCTCCACTTT.

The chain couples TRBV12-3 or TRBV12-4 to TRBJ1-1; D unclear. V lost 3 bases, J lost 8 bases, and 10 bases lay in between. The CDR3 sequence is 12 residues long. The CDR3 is CASSFLTHEAFF. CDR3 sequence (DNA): TGTGCCAGCAGTTTCTTAACTCACGAAGCTTTCTTT.

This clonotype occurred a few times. The CDR3 region has the DNA TGTGCCAGCAGCTCCCCCCCGATGATAGCGGGGGTGTGGGAGAAAGAGACCCAGTACTTC. As protein: CASSSPPMIAGVWEKETQYF. The chain carries TRBV7-2 and TRBJ2-5; 9 bases line up with TRBD2. This CDR3 spans 20 amino acids. Germline lookup yields CDR1 SGHTA and CDR2 FQGNSA. The junction had 21 bases not matched to a gene; V was cut back by 4 bases and J by 3 bases.

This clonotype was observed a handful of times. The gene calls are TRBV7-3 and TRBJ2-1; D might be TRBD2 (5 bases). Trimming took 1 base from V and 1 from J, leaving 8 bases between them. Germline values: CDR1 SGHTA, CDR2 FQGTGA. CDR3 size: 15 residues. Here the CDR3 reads CASSLNPGSYNEQFF. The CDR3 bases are TGTGCCAGCAGCTTAAACCCGGGGTCCTACAATGAGCAGTTCTTC.

This chain's CDR3 is CASSLPSLRARDYEQYF. CDR3 nucleotides: TGTGCCAGCAGTTTACCCTCGTTAAGGGCGAGGGACTACGAGCAGTACTTC. The chain combines TRBV28 with TRBJ2-7, with D possibly TRBD2 on 5 matching bases. The CDR3 runs to 17 residues. Between the trimmed V and J ends, which lost 2 bases and 3 bases, there was a span of 20 bases. Looked up from germline, CDR1 is MDHEN and CDR2 is SYDVKM. Looking up the rest from reference TRBV28 and TRBJ2-7 gives the full variable domain: DVKVTQSSRYLVKRTGEKVFLECVQDMDHENMFWYRQDPGLGLRLIYFSYDVKMKEKGDIPEGYSVSREKKERFSLILESASTNQTSMYLCASSLPSLRARDYEQYFGPGTRLTVT.

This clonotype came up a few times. In DNA, the CDR3 is TGTGCCAGCAGCTTAGACAGGGAGCGGAGTCAGCCCCAGCATTTT. Translating it yields CASSLDRERSQPQHF. V is TRBV7-2 and J is TRBJ1-5, with D possibly matching TRBD1 (6 bases). From germline, CDR1 is SGHTA and CDR2 FQGNSA. V dropped 1 base and J dropped 6 bases, with 13 bases sitting between them. This CDR3 comprises 15 residues.

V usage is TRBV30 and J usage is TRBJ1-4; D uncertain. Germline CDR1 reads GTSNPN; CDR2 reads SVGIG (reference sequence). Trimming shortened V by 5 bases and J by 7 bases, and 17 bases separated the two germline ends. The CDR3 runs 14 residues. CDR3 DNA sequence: TGTGCCTGGGGCCCGGACTTAACGGTTGAAAAACTGTTTTTT. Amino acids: CAWGPDLTVEKLFF.

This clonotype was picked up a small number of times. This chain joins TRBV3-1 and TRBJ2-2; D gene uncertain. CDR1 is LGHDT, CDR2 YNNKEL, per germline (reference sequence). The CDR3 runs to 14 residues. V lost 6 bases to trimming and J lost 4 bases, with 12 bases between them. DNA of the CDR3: TGTGCCAGCAGTCAGCATGATGTCACCGGGGAGCTGTTTTTT. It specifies CASSQHDVTGELFF.